This T cell receptor beta chain was recovered during a study of regulatory T cells in long-lasting Graves disease. Study results and caveats: Persistent disease was characterized by preferential usage of TRBV28, TRBJ1-2 and TRBJ2-5. Sample size was small, which may have lowered accuracy. New patients shared fewer public clonotypes (more than 850) than persistent patients did (more than 2,500).

Libraries of TCR beta came from iRepertoire HTBI primers plus Arm-PCR of CDR3 regions. Each CDR3 protein gets one entry after TCRdb re-called the multiplex PCR reads with MiXCR. Among 500,000 to 700,000 distinct CDR3 sequences listed, approximately 31% were seen once. This clonotype was seen only a few times. Its target is unknown. The sample's time point: persistent/refractory GD, antithyroid drugs over 5 years with positive TRAb. Generation of the TCR library employed RNA extracted from PBMCs. Graves' disease diagnosis relied on American Thyroid Association guidelines. V lost 1 base and J 7 bases, leaving 8 bases between the germline ends. The CDR3 is 13 amino acids. CDR1 and CDR2 from the germline V gene are GTSNPN and SVGIG (reference sequence).

The starting material was peripheral blood mononuclear cells (PBMCs), obtained when the disease was refractory, from a patient treated with antithyroid drugs. The chain has TRBV30 and TRBJ1-6; D gene ambiguous. The clonotype originates from a female donor with Graves disease. In DNA, the CDR3 is TGTGCCTGGAGTGGGAGGCGCAATTCACCCCTCCACTTT. Encoded protein: CAWSGRRNSPLHF. The entire variable domain, with the rest obtained from reference TRBV30 and TRBJ1-6, is as follows: SQTIHQWPATLVQPVGSPLSLECTVEGTSNPNLYWYRQAAGRGLQLLFYSVGIGQISSEVPQNLSASRPQDRQFILSSKKLLLSDSGFYLCAWSGRRNSPLHFGNGTRLTVT.